The sequence of this TCR beta chain was determined in a study of cytomegalovirus exposure and HLA in healthy donors. A note on this clone: Antigen unknown.

Regarding the study as a whole: It is likely that the observed cluster of highly shared sequence variants was a sequencing artifact.

CDR3 size: 13 residues. Germline lookup yields CDR1 MNHEY and CDR2 SVGAGI. The PCR employed 60 Vbeta primers together with 13 Jbeta primers. Profiling relied on immunoSEQ multiplex PCR, and the TCRdb table lists in-frame clones only, not all of them. Of fewer than 150,000 clones in the sample, roughly 80% were seen once. Material: PBMCs. The TCR comes from a female donor in good health and CMV-seronegative. J is TRBJ2-5 and V is TRBV6-5; a possible D gene is TRBD1 (5 bases). The closer fit of TRBJ2-7 to the DNA end suggests the J call may be wrong. The CDR3 loop is CASSSQAPDEQYF. The CDR3, as DNA: TGTGCCAGCAGTTCACAGGCTCCAGACGAGCAGTACTTC.